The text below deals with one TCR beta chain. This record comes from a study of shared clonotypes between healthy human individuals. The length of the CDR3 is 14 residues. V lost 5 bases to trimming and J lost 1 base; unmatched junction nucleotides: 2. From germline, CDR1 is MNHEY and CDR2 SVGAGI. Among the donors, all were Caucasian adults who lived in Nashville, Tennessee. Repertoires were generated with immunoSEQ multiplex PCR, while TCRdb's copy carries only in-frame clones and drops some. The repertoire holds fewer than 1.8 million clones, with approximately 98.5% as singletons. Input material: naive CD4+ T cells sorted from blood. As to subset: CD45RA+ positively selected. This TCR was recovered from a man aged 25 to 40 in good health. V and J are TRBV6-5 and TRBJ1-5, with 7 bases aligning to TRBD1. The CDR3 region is CASSLQGSNQPQHF. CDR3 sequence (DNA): TGTGCCAGCAGTCTACAGGGGAGCAATCAGCCCCAGCATTTT.